Listed here are 4 T cell receptor beta chains from one sample, sequenced in a study of blood T cell repertoires in COVID-19. Using immunoSEQ multiplex PCR, the repertoire was profiled, and TCRdb retains in-frame clones only, with some absent. The top ten hold 8% to 9.5% of the sample, which has roughly 250,000 clones, approximately 80% seen once. The material sequenced was peripheral blood. The receptors originated from a human donor in a cohort sampled during active COVID-19.

This clone has more than one count but fewer than ten. J is TRBJ1-6 and V is TRBV28, with 7 bases identical to TRBD1. Germline CDR1 reads MDHEN; CDR2 reads SYDVKM. CDR3 length equals 17 residues. J gave up 5 bases and V 5 bases, and 12 bases lay outside the gene matches. DNA for the CDR3: TGTGCCAGCAGTCGGCTTCAGGGGGGATCGGATAATTCACCCCTCCACTTT. Its protein is CASSRLQGGSDNSPLHF.

Concerning this clone: This sample also contains other DNA sequences that code for the same CDR3. The chain recombines TRBV2 with TRBJ2-5; 10 bases are a match to TRBD1. In germline, CDR1 is SNHLY, CDR2 FYNNEI. The J segment lost 2 bases and the V segment lost 3 bases, leaving 0 bases of the junction unmatched. This CDR3 spans 14 amino acids. Here the CDR3 DNA reads TGTGCCAGCAGTGAGGACAGGGGGCAAGAGACCCAGTACTTC. Its translation is CASSEDRGQETQYF.

The chain joins TRBV10-2 to TRBJ1-5; tentative D call: TRBD1 (6 bases). The V gene lost 6 bases and the J gene lost 0 bases, with 12 bases spanning the gap. Per germline, CDR1 WSHSY and CDR2 SAAADI. This CDR3 contains 15 residues. The CDR3 bases are TGCGCCAGCAGAGAACAGGGTTATAGCAATCAGCCCCAGCATTTT. It specifies CASREQGYSNQPQHF.

V and J are TRBV12-3 or TRBV12-4 and TRBJ1-6, with D unresolved. This CDR3 contains 13 residues. The ends were cut back, 10 bases at V and 8 bases at J, with 15 bases in the middle. The CDR3 nucleotides are TGTGCCACCCGCCGGGTGTCGGATTCACCCCTCCACTTT. Amino acid sequence: CATRRVSDSPLHF.